Only one count was recorded for the clone carrying this T cell receptor beta chain. The data belong to a study of shared T cell receptors in the human thymus. Assay used: immunoSEQ multiplex PCR; TCRdb lists only in-frame clones, some missing. The profile shows 700,000 to 750,000 clones, around 85% of them singletons. The junction had 13 bases not matched to a gene; V was cut back by 9 bases and J by 1 base. Germline CDR1 is ENHRY and CDR2 is SYGVKD. The CDR3 has 16 residues. The same sample was also used in a study of human thymus T cells. That work adds: The study used thymus tissue resected during corrective heart surgery. Thymic as well as blood repertoires seemed to favor certain V and J genes unevenly.

The sample was thymocytes. The genes are TRBV10-3 and TRBJ1-1; the match to TRBD1 covers 8 bases. This clonotype was obtained from a girl under three years old with a congenital heart defect. CDR3 sequence reads: CAISHLRDRTNTEAFF. In nucleotides, the CDR3 is TGTGCCATTTCACATCTCCGGGACAGGACGAACACTGAAGCTTTCTTT.